This is a list of T cell receptor beta chains from one sample in a study of T cell repertoires in cytomegalovirus infection. Which antigens these TCRs recognize remains unknown. TCRdb ran MiXCR on the reads and lists one entry per CDR3 protein. The table shows 800,000 to 950,000 distinct CDR3 sequences, with roughly 33% occurring only once. The source was cultured CD8+ T cells from PBMCs, collected from culture after CMV antigen stimulation. These receptors all stem from a human donor in good health (CMV status not recorded). Some clones in this sample may be carry-over from other donors' samples. Both conserved end residues are trimmed from each CDR3. Where a row states a size, it is once, few, many or the class of an expanded clone; other rows omit it.

size	J	V	CDR3
once	TRBJ2-1	TRBV9	ASSDSPNDEQF
NA	TRBJ2-1	TRBV6-5	AIGRGDTSYNEQF
few	TRBJ2-5	TRBV7-6	ASSLAPPGNGRETQY
NA	TRBJ2-5	TRBV9	ASSRGWASETQY
NA	TRBJ2-4	TRBV9	ASSGLAGEKNIQY
few	TRBJ1-6	TRBV5-6	ASSSQGWTGGYSPLH
NA	TRBJ1-5	TRBV12-3/TRBV12-4	ASSFWGDRRGNQPQH
NA	TRBJ2-1	TRBV7-2	VSSLKYPGGLHGSYNEQF
few	TRBJ2-6	TRBV10-3	AIRSWTGGEGANVLT
few	TRBJ2-5	TRBV7-9	ASLGGGQETQY
few	TRBJ2-1	TRBV4-1	ASSHPGPVNEQF
NA	TRBJ2-1	TRBV10-1	ASSESMVRGHREQF
NA	TRBJ1-1	TRBV12-3/TRBV12-4	ASKWTANTEAF
many	TRBJ2-3	TRBV7-6	ASSFWTSGGTDTQY
NA	TRBJ2-3	TRBV29-1	SVEIPGQGATDTQY
NA	TRBJ2-6	TRBV29-1	SVEDYRSSGANVLT
once	TRBJ2-1	TRBV24-1	ATSPIRGNEQF
many	TRBJ2-7	TRBV12-3/TRBV12-4	ASRARRGPYEQY
few	TRBJ2-3	TRBV24-1	ATSDQRLAGSSTDTQY
NA	TRBJ1-5	TRBV4-1	ASSLLNDPHQPQH
few	TRBJ1-2	TRBV27	ASSLGGRGHGYT
NA	TRBJ2-2	TRBV10-3	ASRTGIYTGELF
NA	TRBJ2-7	TRBV7-6	TSSLGPTSTYEQY
NA	TRBJ1-2	TRBV24-1	ATSDARGYT
NA	TRBJ1-1	TRBV20-1	SASVRGNTEAF
NA	TRBJ1-5	TRBV24-1	ATSDPPRQPQH
few	TRBJ2-1	TRBV6-5	ASSPIGTGGLNEQF
NA	TRBJ2-1	TRBV7-9	ASSPPGINYNEQF
NA	TRBJ1-2	TRBV29-1	SVDIYGYT
NA	TRBJ2-6	TRBV12-3/TRBV12-4	ASSFWTREKPSSGANVLT
few	TRBJ1-3	TRBV6-1	ASSELPGQASSGNTIY
few	TRBJ1-1	TRBV29-1	SVAVPPNTEAF
NA	TRBJ2-7	TRBV5-4	ASSLGGVTWEQY
many	TRBJ2-3	TRBV7-9	ASSLSGVSPDTQY
few	TRBJ2-7	TRBV6-5	ASSFPGQGRYEQY
few	TRBJ2-1	TRBV7-3	ASSPGQGMF
NA	TRBJ2-5	TRBV4-1	ASSQDSSGETQY
NA	TRBJ2-1	TRBV12-3/TRBV12-4	AISSGGTYNEQF
NA	TRBJ2-2	TRBV6-6	ASSSYRLAANTGELF
few	TRBJ1-1	TRBV12-3/TRBV12-4	ASSLGGHLAEAF
few	TRBJ1-2	TRBV27	ASSSPGQGLTYGYT
few	TRBJ2-3	TRBV11-1	ATRRERGAGADTQY
few	TRBJ1-1	TRBV7-6	ASSLGAGVPEAF
once	TRBJ1-4	TRBV12-3/TRBV12-4	ASSFTGPMGGLF
many	TRBJ1-1	TRBV12-3/TRBV12-4	ASSSWEPNTEAF
many	TRBJ1-1	TRBV7-9	ASSFSRGTTEAF
NA	TRBJ2-1	TRBV7-6	ASSHHRDRGVNEQF
few	TRBJ1-1	TRBV19	ASSKATEAF
once	TRBJ1-5	TRBV9	ASSDGTGRNQPQH
NA	TRBJ1-5	TRBV6-5	ASSYSIETHQPQH
NA	TRBJ2-2	TRBV20-1	SARVRQGASTGELF